The TCR beta chain described here comes from a study of shared clonotypes between healthy human individuals. Execution of the assay was at deep level. The authors split each subset's genomic DNA evenly across several immunoSEQ plates. Unsorted PBMC DNA was sequenced on ten immunoSEQ deep assay plates. This table comes from immunoSEQ multiplex PCR, and its TCRdb copy is limited to in-frame clones, with some not included. The sample consists of about 470,000 clones, 79% of them appearing once. Study observations and caveats: Clonotype sharing among donors was expected to depend on sequencing depth.

As for this clone: Antigen unknown.

The specimen was PBMCs. The receptor's source is a middle-aged woman in good health. Some clones in this sample may be carry-over from other donors' samples.

The CDR3 coding sequence is TGCAGCGTTGAAGGGGGACAGGGGAGGACAGATACGCAGTATTTT. It codes for CSVEGGQGRTDTQYF. The chain links TRBV29-1 to TRBJ2-3, with 10 bases fitting TRBD1. Germline loops: CDR1 SQVTM, CDR2 ANQGSEA. V lost 1 base, J lost 3 bases, and 4 bases stayed unmatched. The CDR3 consists of 15 residues.